Listed below are T cell receptor beta chains from one sample, sequenced in a study of T cells in Graves' hyperthyroidism and ophthalmopathy. One entry per CDR3 protein, called by TCRdb with MiXCR from the multiplex PCR reads. Of about 250,000 distinct CDR3 sequences in the sample, over 20% were seen once. The sample was blood. The receptors were gathered from a woman aged 35 to 49 with Graves' ophthalmopathy. Each CDR3 is given with its conserved first and last residue. The order of the fields is D gene, V gene, clone size, J gene, CDR3 DNA, CDR3 protein. The D gene is left open where the match is weak. Some rows have no size entry. The others give once, few or many, or a class for an expanded clone.

NA	TRBV7-3	many	TRBJ2-2	TGTGCCAGCAGCTTAGCGGCCACCGGGGAGCTGTTTTTT	CASSLAATGELFF
NA	TRBV12-3/TRBV12-4	NA	TRBJ2-7	TGTGCCAGCAGTTTAGACGACAGCCTAGCCTACGAGCAGTCCTTC	CASSLDDSLAYEQSF
NA	TRBV6-1	many	TRBJ1-5	TGTGCCAGCAGAAGCGGGGCTGGCAATCAGCCCCAGCATTTT	CASRSGAGNQPQHF
NA	TRBV7-9	NA	TRBJ2-7	TGTGCCAGCAGTCGACGTGAGGGGCGGGTCTACGAGCAGTACTTC	CASSRREGRVYEQYF
TRBD1	TRBV12-3/TRBV12-4	NA	TRBJ1-1	TGTGCCAGCAGTACAGGGGCCGGGAACACTGAAGCTTTCTTT	CASSTGAGNTEAFF
TRBD1	TRBV20-1	many	TRBJ2-2	TGCAGTGCTAGGGGGGGACAGGGGTACACCGGGGAGCTGTTTTTT	CSARGGQGYTGELFF
TRBD1	TRBV30	many	TRBJ2-5	TGTGCCTGGAGTGCAGGGGTGGTCGCAGGGGGCCAAGAGACCCAGTACTTC	CAWSAGVVAGGQETQYF
NA	TRBV12-3/TRBV12-4	many	TRBJ2-7	TGTGCCAGCAGCCCCGACGGAGGATTAAGCTCCTACGAGCAGTACTTC	CASSPDGGLSSYEQYF
TRBD1	TRBV5-1	many	TRBJ2-7	TGCGCCAGCAGCTTGCAGGGACAGGGTTTCCACGAGCAGTACTTC	CASSLQGQGFHEQYF
NA	TRBV25-1	NA	TRBJ1-2	TGTGCCAGCAGTGAATTACCCCCAGGCGAACACTATGGCTACACCTTC	CASSELPPGEHYGYTF
NA	TRBV20-1	many	TRBJ2-7	TGCAGTGCTCAAGCTCCAGGGGTCTACGAGCAGTACTTC	CSAQAPGVYEQYF
NA	TRBV4-1	many	TRBJ2-5	TGCGCCAGCAGCTACTCGGGGGAGACCCAGTACTTC	CASSYSGETQYF
NA	TRBV2	many	TRBJ1-1	TGTGCCAGCAGTGAAGCGCTTCGACTGAACACTGAAGCTTTCTTT	CASSEALRLNTEAFF
NA	TRBV27	NA	TRBJ2-2	TGTGCCAGCAGTTTACTCGCGGGGTATTCGGCAGGGACGAACACCGGGGAGCTGTTTTTT	CASSLLAGYSAGTNTGELFF
NA	TRBV28	many	TRBJ2-2	TGTGCCAGCAGAGAGTTAGATGCGAACACCGGGGAGCTGTTTTTT	CASRELDANTGELFF
NA	TRBV11-2	NA	TRBJ1-1	TGTGCCAGCAGCTTAGAGGTTGGTGGGGTGAACACTGAAGCTTTCTTT	CASSLEVGGVNTEAFF
NA	TRBV28	many	TRBJ1-5	TGTGCCAGCAGCTTACAAGGCAATCAGCCCCAGCATTTT	CASSLQGNQPQHF
NA	TRBV29-1	many	TRBJ2-7	TGCAGCGTTGAAGTCCCGGGTATCTACGAGCAGTACTTC	CSVEVPGIYEQYF
NA	TRBV10-3	many	TRBJ1-2	TGTGCCATCAGGCAATACTATGGCTACACCTTC	CAIRQYYGYTF
TRBD2	TRBV2	NA	TRBJ2-5	TGTGCCGGGTCCCCGGGACTAGCGGATGAGACCCAGTACTTC	CAGSPGLADETQYF
NA	TRBV4-2	many	TRBJ1-1	TGTGCCAGCACGACGGGCGGGCCGGACACTGAAGCTTTCTTT	CASTTGGPDTEAFF
NA	TRBV19	once	TRBJ2-6	TGTGCCAGTAGTATTATCGCAGCCTCTGGGGCCAACGTCCTGACTTTC	CASSIIAASGANVLTF
TRBD1	TRBV20-1	many	TRBJ2-7	TGCAGTGCCCTGGGACAGGGGTATTCCTACGAGCAGTACTTC	CSALGQGYSYEQYF
NA	TRBV4-2	many	TRBJ1-5	TGTGCCAGCAGCCAAGATTACCGAGGGTTGCAGCCCCAGCATTTT	CASSQDYRGLQPQHF
NA	TRBV24-1	many	TRBJ2-6	TGTGCCACCAGTGATGCAGGGGCTGGGGCCAACGTCCTGACTTTC	CATSDAGAGANVLTF
TRBD2	TRBV5-5	NA	TRBJ2-5	TGTGCCAGCAGCGCGGGGGGGTCGGACTTTCAAGAGACCCAGTACTTC	CASSAGGSDFQETQYF
NA	TRBV27	many	TRBJ2-6	TGTGCCAGCAGCCCCCCACCCAGCTTACTCTCTGGGGCCAACGTCCTGACTTTC	CASSPPPSLLSGANVLTF